A selection of T cell receptor beta chains follows, all from one sample in a study of shared clonotypes between healthy human individuals. Produced via immunoSEQ multiplex PCR; TCRdb's table is partial and in-frame only. Of over a million clones detected, approximately 80% appear once; the ten largest clones hold 0.5% to 0.65%. The sequenced sample consisted of memory CD4+ T cells from PBMCs. These receptors were taken from a man aged 18 to 29 in good health. Some clones in this sample may be carry-over from other donors' samples. Each CDR3 is given with its conserved first and last residue. A D gene is named only where the DNA matches it firmly. Part of the rows lack a size; the others show once, few, many or a class for expanded clones.

V gene,D gene,clone size,J gene,CDR3 protein,CDR3 DNA
TRBV5-1,TRBD2,.,TRBJ2-7,CASSAQAGGSYEQYF,TGCGCCAGCAGCGCCCAGGCGGGGGGGAGCTACGAGCAGTACTTC
TRBV21-1,.,.,TRBJ2-1,CASSKRRKSYNEQFF,TGTGCCAGCAGCAAACGGCGGAAGTCCTACAATGAGCAGTTCTTC
TRBV5-1,TRBD2,.,TRBJ2-2,CASSDPSGSDTGELFF,TGCGCCAGCAGTGACCCTAGCGGGAGCGACACCGGGGAGCTGTTTTTT
TRBV29-1,TRBD2,.,TRBJ2-1,CSVSHQAGGRGNEQFF,TGCAGCGTGTCACACCAAGCGGGAGGCCGGGGGAATGAGCAGTTCTTC
TRBV5-1,TRBD2,once,TRBJ2-5,CASSLSVRGGETQYF,TGCGCCAGCAGCTTGTCTGTGCGGGGAGGGGAGACCCAGTACTTC
TRBV18,.,.,TRBJ2-1,CASSPFGTGPGTSTFF,TGTGCCAGCTCACCATTTGGGACAGGCCCCGGGACTAGTACTTTCTTC
TRBV11-2,.,many,TRBJ2-7,CASSPSWGTSYEQYF,TGTGCCAGCAGCCCAAGCTGGGGGACATCCTACGAGCAGTACTTC
TRBV6-6,.,.,TRBJ2-5,CASSSRLGGQETQYF,TGTGCCAGCAGTTCAAGACTAGGGGGACAAGAGACCCAGTACTTC
TRBV30,.,few,TRBJ1-4,CAWSVAWEKLFF,TGTGCCTGGAGTGTGGCGTGGGAAAAACTGTTTTTT
TRBV4-2,.,.,TRBJ1-1,CASSQDTGIEAEAFF,TGTGCCAGCAGCCAAGATACAGGTATTGAGGCTGAAGCTTTCTTT
TRBV6-6,.,.,TRBJ2-1,CASSYGPGVKQFF,TGTGCCAGCAGTTACGGTCCAGGGGTCAAGCAGTTCTTC
TRBV7-2,.,.,TRBJ2-3,CASSLGSFSTDTQYF,TGTGCCAGCAGCTTAGGGAGCTTCAGCACAGATACGCAGTATTTT
TRBV5-1,.,.,TRBJ2-7,CASSPVGGGPYEQYF,TGCGCCAGCAGCCCGGTAGGGGGGGGCCCCTACGAGCAGTACTTC
TRBV5-4,TRBD2,.,TRBJ2-7,CASSLDSGRAHEQYF,TGTGCCAGCAGCTTGGATAGCGGGAGGGCCCACGAGCAGTACTTC
TRBV9,TRBD2,.,TRBJ2-1,CASSASGRDDEQFF,TGTGCCAGCAGCGCTAGCGGGAGGGACGATGAGCAGTTCTTC